The sequence of this TCR beta chain was determined in a study of blood T cell repertoires in COVID-19. Categorization into cohorts depended on clinical history that participants reported. The table came from immunoSEQ multiplex PCR; TCRdb's copy has only in-frame clones and leaves some out. This table has 180,000 or so clones, roughly three quarters appearing once. V lost 5 bases, J lost 2 bases, and 15 bases lay in between. This CDR3 has 15 amino acids. Germline V gene lookup returns CDR1 LGHDT and CDR2 YNNKEL (reference sequence). The J gene is TRBJ1-1, the V gene TRBV3-1 (or the pseudogene TRBV3-2); D is perhaps TRBD1 (5 bases). This TCR came from a man aged 60 to 75 who had been exposed to COVID-19. The material sequenced was PBMCs or T cells enriched from blood (not recorded which). The CDR3 DNA reads as TGTGCCAGCAGCTTGGGCGGCAGGGCCAACACTGAAGCTTTCTTT. Translated, it gives CASSLGGRANTEAFF.